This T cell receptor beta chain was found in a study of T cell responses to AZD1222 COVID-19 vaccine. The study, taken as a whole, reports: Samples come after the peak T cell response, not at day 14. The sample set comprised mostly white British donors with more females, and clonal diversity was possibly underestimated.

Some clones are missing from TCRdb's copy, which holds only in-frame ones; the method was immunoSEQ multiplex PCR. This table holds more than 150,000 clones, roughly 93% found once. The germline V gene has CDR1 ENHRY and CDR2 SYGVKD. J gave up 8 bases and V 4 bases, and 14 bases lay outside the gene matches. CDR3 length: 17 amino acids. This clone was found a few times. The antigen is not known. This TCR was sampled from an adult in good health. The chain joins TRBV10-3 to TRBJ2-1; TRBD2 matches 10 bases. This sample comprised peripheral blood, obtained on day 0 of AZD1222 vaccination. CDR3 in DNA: TGTGCCATCAGTGTGGCTAGCGGGAGCCGGGGTGAGGATGAGCAGTTCTTC. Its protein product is CAISVASGSRGEDEQFF.